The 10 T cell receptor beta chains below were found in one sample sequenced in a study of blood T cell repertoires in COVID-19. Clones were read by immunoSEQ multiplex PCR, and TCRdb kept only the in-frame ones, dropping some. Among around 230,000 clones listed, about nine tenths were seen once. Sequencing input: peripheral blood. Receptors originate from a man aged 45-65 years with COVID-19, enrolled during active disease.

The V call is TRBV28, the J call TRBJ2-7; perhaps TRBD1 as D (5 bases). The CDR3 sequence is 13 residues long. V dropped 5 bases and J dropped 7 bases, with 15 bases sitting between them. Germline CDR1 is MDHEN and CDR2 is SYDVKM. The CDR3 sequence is CASSLNTGREQYF. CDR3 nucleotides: TGTGCCAGCAGTCTGAACACAGGACGTGAGCAGTACTTC.

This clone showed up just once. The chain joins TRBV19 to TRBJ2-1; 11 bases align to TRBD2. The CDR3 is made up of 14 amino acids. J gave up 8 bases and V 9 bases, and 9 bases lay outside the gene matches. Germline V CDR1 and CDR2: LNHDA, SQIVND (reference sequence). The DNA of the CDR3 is TGTGCCAGCAGAACTAGCGGGAGTTACGATGAGCAGTTCTTC. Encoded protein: CASRTSGSYDEQFF.

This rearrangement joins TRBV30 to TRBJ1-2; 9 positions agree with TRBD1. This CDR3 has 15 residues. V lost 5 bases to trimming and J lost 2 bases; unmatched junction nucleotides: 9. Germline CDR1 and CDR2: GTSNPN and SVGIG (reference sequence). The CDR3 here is CAWGLQGAWNYGYTF. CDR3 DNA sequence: TGTGCCTGGGGTCTACAGGGGGCTTGGAACTATGGCTACACCTTC.

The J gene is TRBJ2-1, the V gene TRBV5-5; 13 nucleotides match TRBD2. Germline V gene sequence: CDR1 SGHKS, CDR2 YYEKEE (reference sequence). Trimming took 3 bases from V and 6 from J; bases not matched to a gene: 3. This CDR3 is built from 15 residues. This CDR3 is CASSSWTSGSNEQFF. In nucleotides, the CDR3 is TGTGCCAGCAGCTCCTGGACTAGCGGGAGCAATGAGCAGTTCTTC.

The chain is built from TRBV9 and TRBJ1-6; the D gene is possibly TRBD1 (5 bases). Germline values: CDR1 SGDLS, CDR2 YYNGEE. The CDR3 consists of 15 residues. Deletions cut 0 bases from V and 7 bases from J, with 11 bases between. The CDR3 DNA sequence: TGTGCCAGCAGCGTAGGCGCAGGGTTCAATTCACCCCTCCACTTT. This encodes CASSVGAGFNSPLHF.

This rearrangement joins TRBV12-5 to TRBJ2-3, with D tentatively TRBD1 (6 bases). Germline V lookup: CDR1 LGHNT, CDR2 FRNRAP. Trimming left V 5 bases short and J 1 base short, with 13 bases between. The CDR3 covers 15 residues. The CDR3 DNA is TGTGCTAGTGGTACCTACCGACAGGGCACAGATACGCAGTATTTT. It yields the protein CASGTYRQGTDTQYF.

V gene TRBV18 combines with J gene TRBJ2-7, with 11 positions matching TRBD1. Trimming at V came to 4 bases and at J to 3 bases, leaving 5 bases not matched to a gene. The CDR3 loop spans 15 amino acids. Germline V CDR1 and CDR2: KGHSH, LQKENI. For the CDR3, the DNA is TGTGCCAGCTCACTCACCGGGACAGGGGGCTACGAGCAGTACTTC. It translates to CASSLTGTGGYEQYF.

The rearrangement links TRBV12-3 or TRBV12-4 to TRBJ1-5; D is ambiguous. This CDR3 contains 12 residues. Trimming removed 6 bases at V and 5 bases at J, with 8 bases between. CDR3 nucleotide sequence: TGTGCCAGCAGCACCGGGGATCAGCCCCAGCATTTT. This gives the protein CASSTGDQPQHF.

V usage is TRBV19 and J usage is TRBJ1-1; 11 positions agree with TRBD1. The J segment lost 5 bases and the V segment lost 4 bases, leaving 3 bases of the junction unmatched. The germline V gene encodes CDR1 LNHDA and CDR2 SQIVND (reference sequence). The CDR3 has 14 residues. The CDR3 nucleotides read TGTGCCAGTAGTAGGGACAGGGGGAGGACTGAAGCTTTCTTT. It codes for CASSRDRGRTEAFF. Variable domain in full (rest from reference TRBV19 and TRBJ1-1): DGGITQSPKYLFRKEGQNVTLSCEQNLNHDAMYWYRQDPGQGLRLIYYSQIVNDFQKGDIAEGYSVSREKKESFPLTVTSAQKNPTAFYLCASSRDRGRTEAFFGQGTRLTVV.

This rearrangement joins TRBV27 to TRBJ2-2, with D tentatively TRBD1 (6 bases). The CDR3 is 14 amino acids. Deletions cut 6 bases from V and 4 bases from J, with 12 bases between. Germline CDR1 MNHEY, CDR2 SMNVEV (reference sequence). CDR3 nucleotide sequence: TGTGCCAGCAGACAGGGTCTTCCCACCGGGGAGCTGTTTTTT. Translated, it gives CASRQGLPTGELFF.